This T cell receptor beta chain was sequenced for a study of a mutant IDH1 vaccine in newly diagnosed glioma. CDR1 and CDR2 (germline): SGHTA, FQGTGA. The CDR3 has 14 amino acids. V was clipped by 1 base and J by 4 bases, with 8 bases between them. About this clone: Antigen specificity is unknown.

The time point: week 35, safety follow-up. In the vaccine, a single dose held 300 ug of the mutant IDH1 20-mer peptide, along with topical imiquimod. The protocol was immunoSEQ multiplex PCR, while the TCRdb copy is restricted to in-frame clones and leaves out a portion. The sample includes about 69,000 clones, around nine tenths of them seen just once. The source of this sequence is a man aged 25-40 years with glioma. This specimen consisted of PBMCs, obtained from a glioma patient whose treatment included an IDH1 peptide vaccine. The chain recombines TRBV7-3 with TRBJ2-1; D gene uncertain. The CDR3 DNA sequence: TGTGCCAGCAGCTTAAATGGTCGATACAATGAGCAGTTCTTC. Its translation: CASSLNGRYNEQFF.